This T cell receptor beta chain came from a study of response to subunit inactivated influenza vaccine. V lost 0 bases to trimming and J lost 3 bases, with 11 bases between them. CDR3 length: 15 amino acids. Germline CDR1 ENHRY, CDR2 SYGVKD. TCRdb itself ran the RT-PCR reads through MiXCR, one entry per CDR3 protein. The data hold about 540,000 distinct CDR3 sequences, with under 30% observed a single time. The sample also formed part of further work on T cells expressing NK-cell markers. As that report states: Template switching by 5'RACE with UMIs generated the TCR beta cDNA.

This TCR was sampled from a man aged 50 to 59 who received an inactivated influenza vaccine. Source: CD4+ T cells sorted from PBMCs, taken roughly 12 days after vaccination. The chain couples TRBV10-3 to TRBJ1-1, with D hard to call. CDR3 sequence (DNA): TGTGCCATCAGTGAGTCGAGCAGACCTTACACTGAAGCTTTCTTT. This sequence encodes CAISESSRPYTEAFF.